A single sample is the source of the 30 T cell receptor beta chains below, sequenced in a study of T-cell memory formation after mild COVID-19. TCRdb re-derived calls from the 5' RACE reads in MiXCR, one entry per CDR3 protein. The data hold about 390,000 distinct CDR3 sequences, with approximately 15% observed a single time. Sequenced material: PBMCs or a T cell subset sorted from them (not recorded which). These receptors were obtained from a man between 18 and 29 years old who had mild COVID-19 (a few samples of this study predate the infection). Cell type and time point are not known.

This chain connects TRBV6-5 to TRBJ1-1, with no clear D. The germline V gene encodes CDR1 MNHEY and CDR2 SVGAGI. The V and J ends lost 9 bases and 0 bases respectively, with 8 bases between them. The CDR3 contains 12 residues. CDR3 DNA: TGTGCCAGTGGGAGTCTGAACACTGAAGCTTTCTTT. This sequence encodes CASGSLNTEAFF.

This clonotype has just one count. The chain combines TRBV7-3 with TRBJ2-6, with a possible D match to TRBD1 (5 bases). This CDR3 is built from 15 residues. Trimming pared 5 bases from V and 0 bases from J, leaving 8 bases between. The germline V gene has CDR1 SGHTA and CDR2 FQGTGA. CDR3 bases: TGTGCCAGCAGCATAGACAGCTCTGGGGCCAACGTCCTGACTTTC. Translated: CASSIDSSGANVLTF. The full variable domain, its missing parts supplied by reference TRBV7-3 and TRBJ2-6, is GAGVSQTPSNKVTEKGKYVELRCDPISGHTALYWYRQSLGQGPEFLIYFQGTGAADDSGLPNDRFFAVRPEGSVSTLKIQRTERGDSAVYLCASSIDSSGANVLTFGAGSRLTVL.

The rearrangement joins TRBV3-1 to TRBJ1-1; TRBD1 aligns across 7 bases. The J segment lost 4 bases and the V segment lost 3 bases, leaving 2 bases of the junction unmatched. The CDR3 runs 13 residues. CDR1 is LGHDT, CDR2 YNNKEL, per germline (reference sequence). For the CDR3, the DNA is TGTGCCAGCAGCCAGCACAGGGGCACTGAAGCTTTCTTT. It codes for CASSQHRGTEAFF.

J is TRBJ1-2 and V is TRBV29-1; D call uncertain. This CDR3 has 11 amino acids. CDR1 SQVTM and CDR2 ANQGSEA come from the germline V gene. Deletions cut 4 bases from V and 1 base from J, with 4 bases between. In nucleotides, the CDR3 is TGCAGCGTTGCAGTTAACTATGGCTACACCTTC. Its translation: CSVAVNYGYTF.

This clonotype has more than one count but fewer than ten. The chain combines TRBV5-1 with TRBJ2-3; D gene uncertain. Germline CDR1 reads SGHRS; CDR2 reads YFSETQ. This CDR3 has 15 amino acids. Trimming removed 0 bases at V and 2 bases at J, with 10 bases between. The CDR3 bases are TGCGCCAGCAGCTTGGGAGGACCCGACACAGATACGCAGTATTTT. Its translation is CASSLGGPDTDTQYF.

This clonotype was counted between two and nine times. V is TRBV7-2 and J is TRBJ1-1; D ambiguous. The CDR3 runs 11 residues. The germline V gene encodes CDR1 SGHTA and CDR2 FQGNSA. Trimming took 2 bases from V and 7 from J, leaving 5 bases between them. The CDR3 region is CASSLPGEAFF. CDR3 nucleotides: TGTGCCAGCAGCTTACCGGGTGAAGCTTTCTTT.

The gene calls are TRBV5-1 and TRBJ1-1; no reliable D call. The CDR3 covers 14 residues. Between the trimmed V and J ends, which lost 0 bases and 5 bases, there was a span of 11 bases. Looked up from germline, CDR1 is SGHRS and CDR2 is YFSETQ. This chain's CDR3 is CASSLVFGWTEAFF. In DNA, the CDR3 is TGCGCCAGCAGCTTGGTTTTTGGGTGGACTGAAGCTTTCTTT.

Here the CDR3 DNA reads TGTGCCAGCAGCGGCCCTTGGGACAGAAGAAACATTCAGTACTTC. Protein product: CASSGPWDRRNIQYF. The chain recombines TRBV21-1 with TRBJ2-4; TRBD1 is taken as the D call from the table, unchecked against the DNA. TRBV21-1 is designated a pseudogene. The CDR3 is 15 amino acids.

There are a few counts of this clonotype. The rearrangement joins TRBV20-1 to TRBJ1-1; D gene unclear. The CDR3 is 14 amino acids. CDR1 is DFQATT, CDR2 SNEGSKA, per germline (reference sequence). Trimming left V 0 bases short and J 1 base short, with 9 bases between. CDR3 loop: CSARDDRSNTEAFF. Here the CDR3 DNA reads TGCAGTGCTAGAGATGACCGTTCGAACACTGAAGCTTTCTTT.

This clonotype showed up just a few times. The chain combines TRBV9 with TRBJ1-5; the D is unclear. Trimming shortened V by 4 bases and J by 3 bases, and 14 bases separated the two germline ends. The CDR3 contains 15 residues. Germline V gene sequence: CDR1 SGDLS, CDR2 YYNGEE. CDR3 in amino acids: CASSYDGRDNQPQHF. The CDR3 coding sequence is TGTGCCAGCAGCTACGACGGACGGGACAATCAGCCCCAGCATTTT.

The chain combines TRBV9 with TRBJ2-3; tentatively, D is TRBD2 (5 bases). With 9 bases removed from V and 8 bases from J, the gap between germline ends came to 19 bases. CDR1 and CDR2 (germline): SGDLS, YYNGEE. CDR3 length: 13 residues. The CDR3 spells CAMDDSCSGTQYF. In DNA form, the CDR3 reads TGTGCCATGGACGACTCATGCAGCGGTACGCAGTATTTT. The full variable domain, its missing parts supplied by reference TRBV9 and TRBJ2-3, is DSGVTQTPKHLITATGQRVTLRCSPRSGDLSVYWYQQSLDQGLQFLIQYYNGEERAKGNILERFSAQQFPDLHSELNLSSLELGDSALYFCAMDDSCSGTQYFGPGTRLTVL.

This clonotype was counted ten times or more. The chain couples TRBV4-3 to TRBJ1-2, with TRBD1 matching over 8 bases. The V segment lost 2 bases and the J segment 5 bases; nucleotides outside the gene matches: 4. The length of the CDR3 is 14 residues. The germline V gene encodes CDR1 LGHNA and CDR2 YSLEER. CDR3 DNA: TGCGCCAGCAGCCAAACCACAGGGGGGTATGGCTACACCTTC. This sequence encodes CASSQTTGGYGYTF.

Details on this clonotype: One end of the junction does not line up with germline, which may come from a read error. The rearrangement joins TRBV7-3 to TRBJ2-1, with 13 nucleotides matching TRBD2. Germline V gene sequence: CDR1 SGHTA, CDR2 FQGTGA. CDR3 size: 15 residues. In DNA, the CDR3 is TGTGCCAGCAGCGTAACTAGCGGGGGGGCGGCTCGGCAGTTCTTC. Translating it yields CASSVTSGGAARQFF.

This rearrangement joins TRBV7-3 to TRBJ2-1; TRBD1 matches at 7 bases. Germline loops: CDR1 SGHTA, CDR2 FQGTGA. After removal of 4 bases from V and 9 bases from J, the junction contained 9 bases not matched to a gene. The CDR3 has 14 amino acids. CDR3 loop: CASSSGQVLGEQFF. CDR3 coding DNA: TGTGCCAGCAGCTCCGGACAGGTTCTTGGTGAGCAGTTCTTC.

In this sample, this clonotype turned up many times. The chain uses TRBV11-2 and TRBJ1-2, with a tentative D call TRBD1 (6 bases). The germline CDR1 and CDR2 sequences are SGHAT and FQNNGV. This CDR3 has 14 amino acids. V lost 1 base, J lost 7 bases, and 13 bases lay in between. The chain's CDR3 is CASSLVPGDGGYTF. In DNA form, the CDR3 reads TGTGCCAGCAGCTTAGTCCCAGGGGATGGTGGCTACACCTTC.

The chain uses TRBV7-8 and TRBJ2-7, with no clear D. The CDR3 consists of 13 residues. The germline V and J ends were trimmed by 3 bases and 2 bases, with 8 bases remaining between them. From germline, CDR1 is SGHVS and CDR2 FQNEAQ. This CDR3 is CASSFSQTYEQYF. Written as DNA, the CDR3 is TGTGCCAGCAGCTTTTCACAGACCTACGAGCAGTACTTC.

The chain uses TRBV3-1 and TRBJ2-7; unclear D gene. The CDR3 spans 14 residues. Germline V CDR1 and CDR2: LGHDT, YNNKEL (reference sequence). V was cut by 2 bases and J by 0 bases, with 8 bases left in between. The CDR3 coding sequence is TGTGCCAGCAGCCAAACGTTTGTCTCCTACGAGCAGTACTTC. It specifies CASSQTFVSYEQYF.

The chain carries TRBV2 and TRBJ2-3; 7 bases are shared with TRBD2. The germline CDR1 and CDR2 sequences are SNHLY and FYNNEI. V gave up 4 bases and J gave up 4 bases; unmatched junction bases: 8. The CDR3 loop spans 15 amino acids. In DNA form, the CDR3 reads TGTGCCAGCAGTGCGCGGGCGGGGGAGTCAGATACGCAGTATTTT. Protein sequence: CASSARAGESDTQYF.

This clonotype appeared a few times. The chain employs TRBV7-2 and TRBJ1-2, with D maybe TRBD1 (5 bases). The CDR3 has 15 amino acids. Germline V CDR1 and CDR2: SGHTA, FQGNSA. V was pared by 1 base and J by 4 bases, with 13 bases between. The CDR3 loop reads CASSLGAGWSYGYTF. DNA for the CDR3: TGTGCCAGCAGCTTAGGAGCAGGGTGGTCCTATGGCTACACCTTC.

This clonotype showed up just a few times. The chain carries TRBV29-1 and TRBJ2-5; D assignment may be TRBD1 or TRBD2 (5 bases each). The CDR3 has 15 residues. Trimming cost V 1 base and J 5 bases, with 17 bases left between them. Looked up from germline, CDR1 is SQVTM and CDR2 is ANQGSEA. CDR3 in amino acids: CSVEGDPRGYETQYF. CDR3 in DNA: TGCAGCGTTGAAGGGGACCCCCGGGGTTACGAGACCCAGTACTTC.

V is TRBV6-6 and J is TRBJ2-1; perhaps TRBD2 as D (7 bases). Germline V gene data show CDR1 as MNHNY and CDR2 as SVGAGI (reference sequence). V was pared by 7 bases and J by 5 bases, with 21 bases between. CDR3 size: 16 residues. The CDR3 DNA reads TGTGCCAGCACCCCCGACCGGGGGGCCTTCGACAATGAGCAGTTCTTC. Its translation is CASTPDRGAFDNEQFF.

This clonotype came up a few times. The V call is TRBV27, the J call TRBJ2-2; 9 nucleotides align to TRBD1. The germline gives CDR1 MNHEY, CDR2 SMNVEV (reference sequence). Trimming at V came to 0 bases and at J to 4 bases, leaving 6 bases not matched to a gene. The CDR3 has 17 amino acids. Here the CDR3 DNA reads TGTGCCAGCAGTTTATCGGCGGGGACAGGGACCACCGGGGAGCTGTTTTTT. This codes for CASSLSAGTGTTGELFF.

This clonotype has a handful of counts. CDR3 nucleotide sequence: TGTGCCAGCAGTTCGGGGTGGAGCTCCTACAATGAGCAGTTCTTC. This codes for CASSSGWSSYNEQFF. The chain combines TRBV6-5 with TRBJ2-1; possible D gene TRBD2, 5 bases. The CDR3 runs to 15 residues. Germline-derived CDR1 and CDR2 are MNHEY and SVGAGI. Trimming left V 4 bases short and J 0 bases short, with 10 bases between.

The rearrangement joins TRBV9 to TRBJ1-1, with TRBD1 matching 9 bases. CDR1 SGDLS and CDR2 YYNGEE come from the germline V gene. The CDR3 loop spans 14 amino acids. Trimming cost V 3 bases and J 7 bases; bases outside gene matches: 7. CDR3 bases: TGTGCCAGCAGCGCTACCGGGACAGGGATTGAAGCTTTCTTT. Translated, it gives CASSATGTGIEAFF.

This clonotype turned up a few times. The genes are TRBV5-1 and TRBJ2-2, with D unclear. Trimming removed 4 bases from V and 7 bases from J, with 11 bases in between. The CDR3 consists of 13 residues. CDR1 is SGHRS, CDR2 YFSETQ, per germline. CDR3 sequence (DNA): TGCGCCAGCAGCCTGGAAGTAGTCGGGGAGCTGTTTTTT. Its translation is CASSLEVVGELFF.

The sample holds a few counts of this clonotype. V is TRBV28 and J is TRBJ2-1; TRBD1 or TRBD2 may be the D gene (5 bases each). Trimming left V 5 bases short and J 10 bases short, with 21 bases between. This CDR3 region has 15 residues. Per the germline V gene, CDR1 is MDHEN and CDR2 is SYDVKM. CDR3: CASSPGRGGVGEQFF. CDR3 nucleotides: TGTGCCAGCAGTCCGGGACGGGGCGGCGTAGGGGAGCAGTTCTTC. Together with reference TRBV28 and TRBJ2-1, the CDR3 gives the full variable domain: DVKVTQSSRYLVKRTGEKVFLECVQDMDHENMFWYRQDPGLGLRLIYFSYDVKMKEKGDIPEGYSVSREKKERFSLILESASTNQTSMYLCASSPGRGGVGEQFFGPGTRLTVL.

This clonotype was seen more than once but under ten times. This rearrangement joins TRBV6-5 to TRBJ1-3, with no clear D. Looked up from germline, CDR1 is MNHEY and CDR2 is SVGAGI. The CDR3 is 16 amino acids. Trimming took 6 bases from V and 3 from J, leaving 18 bases between them. CDR3 loop: CASSPQVLLGGNTIYF. DNA for the CDR3: TGTGCCAGCAGCCCCCAGGTTCTTCTGGGTGGAAACACCATATATTTT.

This clonotype was observed a handful of times. The CDR3 nucleotides are TGCAGCATCGCACAGGGGGCCTATTCTGGCTACACCTTC. This encodes CSIAQGAYSGYTF. V is TRBV29-1 and J is TRBJ1-2; 9 bases line up with TRBD1. CDR1 and CDR2 from the germline V gene are SQVTM and ANQGSEA. V dropped 8 bases and J dropped 7; count of bases not matched to a gene: 11. The CDR3 sequence is 13 residues long. The full variable domain, in which reference TRBV29-1 and TRBJ1-2 provide the parts outside the CDR3, is SAVISQKPSRDICQRGTSLTIQCQVDSQVTMMFWYRQQPGQSLTLIATANQGSEATYESGFVIDKFPISRPNLTFSTLTVSNMSPEDSSIYLCSIAQGAYSGYTFGSGTRLTVV.

The V gene is TRBV2, the J gene TRBJ2-6; possibly TRBD1 or TRBD2 for D (5 bases each). V was cut by 8 bases and J by 0 bases, with 14 bases left in between. The CDR3 loop spans 16 amino acids. Per germline, CDR1 SNHLY and CDR2 FYNNEI. CDR3 protein: CASRDPGSSGANVLTF. The CDR3 nucleotides are TGTGCCAGCCGGGACCCTGGGAGCTCTGGGGCCAACGTCCTGACTTTC.

The CDR3 sequence: CAWNYMVGHSEQYF. In DNA form, the CDR3 reads TGTGCCTGGAACTACATGGTGGGGCACTCCGAGCAGTACTTC. The rearrangement links TRBV30 to TRBJ2-7, with D possibly matching TRBD1 (5 bases). Germline values: CDR1 GTSNPN, CDR2 SVGIG (reference sequence). V lost 4 bases and J 6 bases, leaving 19 bases between the germline ends. The CDR3 is made up of 14 amino acids.